The 15 T cell receptor beta chains listed next were all sequenced from one sample in a study of Ad26.COV2.S vaccination and SARS-CoV-2 variants. The treatment here: about 20 received Ad26.COV2.S at low or high dose, single or two shots; roughly five received placebo; per-sample allocation not given. The investigators took samples on day 63 after the first vaccine or placebo injection. Assay: immunoSEQ multiplex PCR; the TCRdb copy retains only in-frame clones and omits some. The sample lists about 430,000 clones, 90% seen once, with approximately 12% in the top ten. The material sequenced was peripheral blood, taken in a trial of Ad26.COV2.S vaccine versus placebo. Every receptor here comes from a person aged 18 to 59 who received the Ad26.COV2.S COVID-19 vaccine or a placebo.

The chain recombines TRBV7-9 with TRBJ1-4; no reliable D call. CDR1 and CDR2 from the germline V gene are SEHNR and FQNEAQ (reference sequence). The CDR3 spans 12 residues. V lost 1 base, J lost 6 bases, and 3 bases lay in between. CDR3 sequence: CASSLEDEKLFF. The CDR3 DNA sequence: TGTGCCAGCAGCTTAGAGGATGAAAAACTGTTTTTT.

The chain couples TRBV2 to TRBJ1-1; D is unclear. The V and J ends lost 1 base and 14 bases respectively, with 11 bases between them. This CDR3 contains 11 residues. The germline V gene encodes CDR1 SNHLY and CDR2 FYNNEI. The CDR3 sequence is CASSEGARPFF. CDR3 nucleotide sequence: TGTGCCAGCAGTGAAGGGGCAAGGCCATTCTTT.

The genes are TRBV3-1 (or the pseudogene TRBV3-2) and TRBJ2-5; unclear D gene. Between the trimmed V and J ends, which lost 3 bases and 0 bases, there was a span of 11 bases. Per germline, CDR1 LGHDT and CDR2 YNNKEL (reference sequence). The CDR3 extends over 15 amino acids. The CDR3 coding sequence is TGTGCCAGCAGCCAGCAAACCTCGTACCAAGAGACCCAGTACTTC. It yields the protein CASSQQTSYQETQYF.

This chain joins TRBV4-1 and TRBJ2-5; 10 nucleotides match TRBD2. Per germline, CDR1 MGHRA and CDR2 YSYEKL. The CDR3 spans 15 residues. The ends lost 6 bases at V and 4 bases at J; junction bases unmatched: 8. The CDR3 coding sequence is TGCGCCAGCAGGTTTCTAGCGGGAGAGGGAGAGACCCAGTACTTC. Protein product: CASRFLAGEGETQYF.

The DNA for the CDR3 is TGTGCCAGCAGATTCACAGGGGGCGAAGAGACCCAGTACTTC. Protein product: CASRFTGGEETQYF. V gene TRBV11-2 combines with J gene TRBJ2-5; 9 bases match TRBD1. Germline CDR1 SGHAT, CDR2 FQNNGV. V lost 6 bases and J lost 3; bases outside the gene matches: 5. This CDR3 contains 14 residues. The full variable domain, with the rest looked up from reference TRBV11-2 and TRBJ2-5, is EAGVAQSPRYKIIEKRQSVAFWCNPISGHATLYWYQQILGQGPKLLIQFQNNGVVDDSQLPKDRFSAERLKGVDSTLKIQPAKLEDSAVYLCASRFTGGEETQYFGPGTRLLVL.

CDR3 residues: CASSLRWDTQYF. CDR3 in DNA: TGTGCCAGCAGTCTTCGGTGGGATACGCAGTATTTT. The J gene is TRBJ2-3, the V gene TRBV12-3 or TRBV12-4; D is unresolved. The V end was cut by 5 bases, the J end by 6 bases, with 9 bases between. The CDR3 consists of 12 residues.

J is TRBJ1-4 and V is TRBV11-2; TRBD1 might be the D (6 bases). Germline CDR1 reads SGHAT; CDR2 reads FQNNGV. V lost 1 base, J lost 7 bases, and 10 bases lay in between. The CDR3 loop spans 14 amino acids. CDR3 amino acids: CASSLVPGAEKLFF. CDR3 bases: TGTGCCAGCAGCTTAGTCCCAGGGGCTGAAAAACTGTTTTTT.

The gene calls are TRBV2 and TRBJ2-1, with D unclear. V was pared by 4 bases and J by 10 bases, with 14 bases between. Germline lookup yields CDR1 SNHLY and CDR2 FYNNEI. This CDR3 contains 13 residues. The CDR3 nucleotides are TGTGCCAGCAGTGTTTCAGCTTTATACGAGCAGTTCTTC. Its translation is CASSVSALYEQFF.

CDR3 region: CASDRGTEAFF. Written as DNA, the CDR3 is TGTGCCAGTGACAGGGGCACTGAAGCTTTCTTT. The V and J genes are TRBV19 and TRBJ1-1; 8 nucleotides line up with TRBD1. The germline V gene has CDR1 LNHDA and CDR2 SQIVND (reference sequence). The CDR3 has 11 residues. V was pared by 8 bases and J by 4 bases, with 0 bases of the junction left unmatched.

The genes are TRBV13 and TRBJ2-2; 10 bases line up with TRBD2. Losses at the gene ends were 1 base for V and 2 bases for J; bases not matched to a gene: 1. This CDR3 contains 16 residues. Germline CDR1 PRHDT, CDR2 FYEKMQ (reference sequence). CDR3 bases: TGTGCCAGCAGCTTAGCACTAGCGGGAAACACCGGGGAGCTGTTTTTT. Its translation: CASSLALAGNTGELFF.

V and J are TRBV28 and TRBJ2-3; 8 nucleotides line up with TRBD2. The germline V gene encodes CDR1 MDHEN and CDR2 SYDVKM. This CDR3 spans 13 amino acids. V trimming: 5 bases; J trimming: 11 bases; junction bases outside the gene matches: 9. CDR3 DNA: TGTGCCAGCAGTAGGACTAGCCACACGCGGCAGTATTTT. It translates to CASSRTSHTRQYF.

There are a few counts of this clone. This chain joins TRBV21-1 and TRBJ2-7; TRBD1 is taken as the D call from the table, unchecked against the DNA. TRBV21-1 is marked as a pseudogene. There are 14 residues in the CDR3. The CDR3 bases are TGTGCCAGCAGCAAAGAGTACAGTTATTACGAGCAGTACTTC. It specifies CASSKEYSYYEQYF.

The V gene is TRBV21-1, the J gene TRBJ1-2. TRBV21-1 is a pseudogene segment. The CDR3 is 11 amino acids. CDR3 DNA sequence: TGTGCCAGCACCCACGGGTATGGCTACACCTTC. Encoded protein: CASTHGYGYTF.

The chain joins TRBV9 to TRBJ2-1; 7 nucleotides align to TRBD1. CDR1 SGDLS and CDR2 YYNGEE come from the germline V gene. The V segment lost 7 bases and the J segment 3 bases; nucleotides outside the gene matches: 10. The CDR3 has 15 residues. CDR3 loop: CASGPRAGGYNEQFF. The DNA for the CDR3 is TGTGCCAGCGGACCGAGGGCAGGGGGCTACAATGAGCAGTTCTTC.

The chain recombines TRBV11-3 with TRBJ2-1; D uncertain. This CDR3 has 14 residues. Germline values: CDR1 SGHNT, CDR2 YENEEA. Trimming stripped 1 base from V and 0 bases from J, with 4 bases between. The CDR3 coding sequence is TGTGCCAGCAGCTTAGGACGCTCCTACAATGAGCAGTTCTTC. Residues: CASSLGRSYNEQFF.